The present entry profiles one T cell receptor (beta chain) with its context. Its target is not known. These data belong to a study of memory CD4+ T cells and cytomegalovirus serostatus. The sort gate was single viable CD3+CD4+CD8-CD45RO+ cells for memory CD4+ T cells. V was pared by 0 bases and J by 10 bases, with 15 bases of the junction left unmatched. From germline, CDR1 is WNHNN and CDR2 SYGVQD (reference sequence). The CDR3 covers 17 residues. Findings of the study overall: Of 150 to 200 reported CMV TCRbeta sequences, around 62 were found in memory CD4+ repertoires.

The data were produced by immunoSEQ multiplex PCR, yet TCRdb's version contains in-frame clones alone and is incomplete. The sample consists of about 58,000 clones, 82% of them appearing once. The chain uses TRBV10-1 and TRBJ1-2; 9 bases map to TRBD1. Sequencing was done on a sample of memory CD4+ T cells from blood. This TCR derives from an adult in good health and CMV-seronegative. Some clones in this sample may be carry-over from other donors' samples. The CDR3 DNA sequence: TGCGCCAGCAGTGAGTCGTCCGTTCGTCGGGACAGGGATATCTACACCTTC. Translation gives CASSESSVRRDRDIYTF.